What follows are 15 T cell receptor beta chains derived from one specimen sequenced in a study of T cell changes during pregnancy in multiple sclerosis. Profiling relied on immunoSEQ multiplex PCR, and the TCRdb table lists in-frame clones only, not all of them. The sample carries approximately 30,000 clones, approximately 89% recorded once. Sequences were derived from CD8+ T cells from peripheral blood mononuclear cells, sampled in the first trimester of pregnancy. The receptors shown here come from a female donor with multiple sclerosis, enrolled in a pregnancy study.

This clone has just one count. CDR3 loop: CASSYSQGFGELFF. In nucleotides, the CDR3 is TGTGCCAGCAGTTACTCACAGGGGTTCGGGGAGCTGTTTTTT. This chain joins TRBV27 and TRBJ2-2, with TRBD1 identical over 7 bases. The CDR3 covers 14 residues. The trim removed 4 bases at V and 7 bases at J, leaving 6 bases unmatched. Germline assignment: CDR1 MNHEY and CDR2 SMNVEV (reference sequence).

CDR3 coding DNA: TGTGCCAGCAGCCCTGGGACAGGGGTAATGAACACTGAAGCTTTCTTT. Amino acid sequence: CASSPGTGVMNTEAFF. The V gene is TRBV5-6, the J gene TRBJ1-1; 10 bases are a match to TRBD1. The germline V gene encodes CDR1 SGHDT and CDR2 YYEEEE. CDR3 length: 16 amino acids. The V and J ends lost 4 bases and 0 bases, in that order; junction bases with no gene match: 6.

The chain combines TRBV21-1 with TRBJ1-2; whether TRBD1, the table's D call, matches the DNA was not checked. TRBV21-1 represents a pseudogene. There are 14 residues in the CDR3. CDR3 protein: CASCRDRGGYGYTF. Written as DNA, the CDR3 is TGTGCCAGCTGCCGGGACAGGGGCGGCTATGGCTACACCTTC.

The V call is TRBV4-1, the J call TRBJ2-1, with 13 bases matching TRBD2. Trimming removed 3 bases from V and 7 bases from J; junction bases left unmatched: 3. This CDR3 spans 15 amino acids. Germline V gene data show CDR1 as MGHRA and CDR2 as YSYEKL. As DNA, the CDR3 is TGCGCCAGCAGCCATACTAGCGGGGGGGGGAATGAGCAGTTCTTC. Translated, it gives CASSHTSGGGNEQFF.

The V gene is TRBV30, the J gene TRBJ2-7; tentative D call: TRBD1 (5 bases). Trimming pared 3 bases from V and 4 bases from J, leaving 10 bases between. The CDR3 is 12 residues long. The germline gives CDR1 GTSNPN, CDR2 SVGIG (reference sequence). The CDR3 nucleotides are TGTGCCTGGAGCCCCGACAGTTACGAGCAGTACTTC. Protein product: CAWSPDSYEQYF.

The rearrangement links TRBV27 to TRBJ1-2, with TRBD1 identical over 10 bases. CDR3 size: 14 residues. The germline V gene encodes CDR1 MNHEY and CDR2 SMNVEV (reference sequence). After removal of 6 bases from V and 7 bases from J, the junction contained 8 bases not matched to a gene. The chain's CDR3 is CASSPTGGIFGYTF. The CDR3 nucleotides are TGTGCCAGCAGCCCGACAGGGGGCATTTTTGGCTACACCTTC.

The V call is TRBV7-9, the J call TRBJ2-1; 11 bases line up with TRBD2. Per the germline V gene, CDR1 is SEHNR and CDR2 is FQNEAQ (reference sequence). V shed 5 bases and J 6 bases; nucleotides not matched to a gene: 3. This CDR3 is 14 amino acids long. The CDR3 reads CASSPTSGSNEQFF. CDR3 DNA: TGTGCCAGCAGCCCTACTAGCGGGAGCAATGAGCAGTTCTTC.

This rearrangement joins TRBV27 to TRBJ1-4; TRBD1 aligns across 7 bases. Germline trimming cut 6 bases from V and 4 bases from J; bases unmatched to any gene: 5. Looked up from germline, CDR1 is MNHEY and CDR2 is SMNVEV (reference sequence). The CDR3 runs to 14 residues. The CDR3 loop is CASRKGQDNEKLFF. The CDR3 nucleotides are TGTGCCAGCAGGAAAGGACAGGATAATGAAAAACTGTTTTTT.

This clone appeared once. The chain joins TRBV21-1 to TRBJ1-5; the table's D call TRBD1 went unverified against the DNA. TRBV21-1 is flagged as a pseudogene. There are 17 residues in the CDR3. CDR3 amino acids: CASSKERTKDSNQPQHF. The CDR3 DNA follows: TGTGCCAGCAGCAAAGAAAGGACAAAAGATAGCAATCAGCCCCAGCATTTT.

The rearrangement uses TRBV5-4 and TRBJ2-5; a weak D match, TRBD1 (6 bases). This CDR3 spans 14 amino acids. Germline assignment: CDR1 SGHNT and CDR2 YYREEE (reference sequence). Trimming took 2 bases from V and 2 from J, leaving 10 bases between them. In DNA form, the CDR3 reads TGTGCCAGCAGCTTTTGGACAGAGCAAGAGACCCAGTACTTC. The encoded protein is CASSFWTEQETQYF. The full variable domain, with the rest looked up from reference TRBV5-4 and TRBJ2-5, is ETGVTQSPTHLIKTRGQQVTLRCSSQSGHNTVSWYQQALGQGPQFIFQYYREEENGRGNFPPRFSGLQFPNYSSELNVNALELDDSALYLCASSFWTEQETQYFGPGTRLLVL.

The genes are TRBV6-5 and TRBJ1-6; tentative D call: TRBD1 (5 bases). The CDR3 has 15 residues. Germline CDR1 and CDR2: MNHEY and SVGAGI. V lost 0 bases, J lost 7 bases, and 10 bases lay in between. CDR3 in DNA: TGTGCCAGCAGTTACTCGACGACAGAGAATTCACCCCTCCACTTT. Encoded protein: CASSYSTTENSPLHF.

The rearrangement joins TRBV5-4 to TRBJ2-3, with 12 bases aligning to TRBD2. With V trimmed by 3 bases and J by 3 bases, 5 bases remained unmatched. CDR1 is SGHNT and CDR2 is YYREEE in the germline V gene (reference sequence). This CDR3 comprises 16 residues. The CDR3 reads CASSSSSGRVTDTQYF. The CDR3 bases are TGTGCCAGCAGCTCCTCTAGCGGGAGGGTGACAGATACGCAGTATTTT.

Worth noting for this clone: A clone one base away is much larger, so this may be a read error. The CDR3: CASSSGNTGELFF. The CDR3 DNA reads TGTGCCAGCAGTAGCGGGAACACCGGGGAGCTGTTTTTT. V and J are TRBV6-4 and TRBJ2-2, with D tentatively TRBD2 (5 bases). V dropped 5 bases and J dropped 1 base, with 5 bases sitting between them. This CDR3 is built from 13 residues. Per germline, CDR1 MRHNA and CDR2 SNTAGT.

This CDR3 reads CAWSEKLLDRGRLYEQYF. The CDR3 coding sequence is TGTGCCTGGAGTGAAAAACTCCTCGACAGGGGGCGTCTGTACGAGCAGTACTTC. The chain couples TRBV30 to TRBJ2-7, with 10 bases fitting TRBD1. V trimming: 1 base; J trimming: 4 bases; junction bases outside the gene matches: 16. Germline loops: CDR1 GTSNPN, CDR2 SVGIG (reference sequence). This CDR3 is 18 amino acids long.

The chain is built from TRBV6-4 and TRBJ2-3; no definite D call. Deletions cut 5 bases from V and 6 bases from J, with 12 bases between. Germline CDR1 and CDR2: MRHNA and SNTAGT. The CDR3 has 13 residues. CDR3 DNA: TGTGCCAGCAGTCCGACTCCTCACGATACGCAGTATTTT. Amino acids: CASSPTPHDTQYF.